The 21 T cell receptor beta chains given below trace back to one sample, sequenced in a study of T cells in Graves' hyperthyroidism and ophthalmopathy (dated by TCRdb to the late 2010s). Libraries were built with multiplex PCR. The run used an Illumina HiSeq 2000. The TCR beta CDR3 regions were amplified from RNA transcripts. For the first round of RT-PCR on the TCR CDR3, the HTBI primer set was used together with the Qiagen OneStep RT-PCR kit. The raw public reads went through TCRdb reprocessing: fastp at Q25, MiXCR clone calling, in-frame beta chains kept. Each CDR3 protein appears once, grouped with its most common genes and DNA. The sample yields a few hundred thousand distinct CDR3 sequences; roughly 13% were counted once. The top ten constitute 5.3% of the sample. Specimen: blood. These receptors all stem from a woman under 30 with Graves' hyperthyroidism.

This clonotype was observed many times. The V and J genes are TRBV20-1 and TRBJ2-2, with 7 bases aligning to TRBD2. CDR1 is DFQATT and CDR2 is SNEGSKA in the germline V gene (reference sequence). The CDR3 is 14 residues long. The ends lost 4 bases at V and 2 bases at J; junction bases unmatched: 4. The CDR3 loop reads CSATTGLNTGELFF. The CDR3 nucleotides are TGCAGTGCTACGACGGGACTAAACACCGGGGAGCTGTTTTTT.

This clonotype was seen a few times. The chain is built from TRBV28 and TRBJ2-7; D unresolved. Germline V gene sequence: CDR1 MDHEN, CDR2 SYDVKM. This CDR3 contains 15 residues. The V gene lost 10 bases and the J gene lost 0 bases, with 19 bases spanning the gap. The DNA for the CDR3 is TGTGCCACCCTTACGAGCATGGGCCTCTCCTACGAGCAGTACTTC. Residues: CATLTSMGLSYEQYF.

This chain links TRBV12-3 or TRBV12-4 with TRBJ2-2; D remains ambiguous. The CDR3 is made up of 12 amino acids. Trimming took off 7 bases at V and 4 bases at J, with 7 bases between the two ends. In nucleotides, the CDR3 is TGTGCCAGCACCAAGGGCACCGGGGAGCTGTTTTTT. This sequence encodes CASTKGTGELFF.

This clonotype was detected only a few times. The chain carries TRBV6-2 or TRBV6-3 and TRBJ1-5, with 7 bases identical to TRBD1. V trimming: 0 bases; J trimming: 8 bases; junction bases outside the gene matches: 4. Germline lookup yields CDR1 MNHEY and CDR2 SVGEGT. CDR3 length equals 14 residues. The DNA for the CDR3 is TGTGCCAGCAGTTACTCAGAGGGGGCCGAGCCCCAGCATTTT. This sequence encodes CASSYSEGAEPQHF.

The chain combines TRBV5-1 with TRBJ2-2, with TRBD2 matching over 13 bases. Trimming took 4 bases from V and 6 from J; bases not matched to a gene: 6. The V gene's germline CDR1 is SGHRS and CDR2 YFSETQ. The CDR3 is 16 residues long. In DNA, the CDR3 is TGCGCCAGCAGCCCAGGACTAGCGGGAGTCCCCGGGGAGCTGTTTTTT. Protein: CASSPGLAGVPGELFF. Combining the CDR3 with reference TRBV5-1 and TRBJ2-2 gives the whole variable domain KAGVTQTPRYLIKTRGQQVTLSCSPISGHRSVSWYQQTPGQGLQFLFEYFSETQRNKGNFPGRFSGRQFSNSRSEMNVSTLELGDSALYLCASSPGLAGVPGELFFGEGSRLTVL.

Turning to this clonotype: This may come from a read error, since a much larger clone is one base off. This chain links TRBV5-1 with TRBJ2-7; maybe TRBD1 (6 bases). The CDR3 has 12 residues. V dropped 4 bases and J dropped 7 bases, with 12 bases sitting between them. Germline CDR1 reads SGHRS; CDR2 reads YFSETQ. The chain's CDR3 is CASSATGMEQYF. The DNA of the CDR3 is TGCGCCAGCAGCGCAACAGGGATGGAGCAGTACTTC.

The rearrangement links TRBV30 to TRBJ2-1, with 15 bases lining up with TRBD2. Per the germline V gene, CDR1 is GTSNPN and CDR2 is SVGIG (reference sequence). This CDR3 comprises 16 residues. V lost 3 bases, J lost 8 bases, and 8 bases stayed unmatched. The CDR3 sequence: CAWSRGLAGGADEQFF. Here the CDR3 DNA reads TGTGCCTGGAGCCGGGGACTAGCGGGGGGAGCCGATGAGCAGTTCTTC.

This clonotype has ten or more counts. The rearrangement links TRBV6-2 or TRBV6-3 to TRBJ2-3; a weak D match, TRBD2 (6 bases). The V gene's germline CDR1 is MNHEY and CDR2 SVGEGT. Trimming removed 4 bases at V and 0 bases at J, with 20 bases between. This CDR3 has 18 amino acids. The CDR3 coding sequence is TGTGCCAGCAGTTTCCGGGACTCGAGAATGATAAGCACAGATACGCAGTATTTT. This sequence encodes CASSFRDSRMISTDTQYF.

This clonotype was counted a few times. The V call is TRBV19, the J call TRBJ2-7; 9 bases fit TRBD1. The CDR3 is 14 amino acids. Per the germline V gene, CDR1 is LNHDA and CDR2 is SQIVND (reference sequence). Trimming cost V 10 bases and J 6 bases; bases outside gene matches: 13. The CDR3 bases are TGTGCCACTTTAGCCCGGGACAGGGTCTTCGAGCAGTACTTC. Its protein is CATLARDRVFEQYF.

This clonotype occurred many times. J is TRBJ1-2 and V is TRBV28, with 8 positions matching TRBD1. The V segment lost 8 bases and the J segment 4 bases; nucleotides outside the gene matches: 6. Germline CDR1 and CDR2: MDHEN and SYDVKM. This CDR3 spans 13 amino acids. The DNA for the CDR3 is TGTGCCAGCTACCCTGGGACAGGCTATGGCTACACCTTC. This sequence encodes CASYPGTGYGYTF.

V usage is TRBV30 and J usage is TRBJ2-3, with TRBD2 matching over 13 bases. V shed 1 base and J 5 bases; nucleotides not matched to a gene: 6. Germline V gene data show CDR1 as GTSNPN and CDR2 as SVGIG (reference sequence). This CDR3 region has 16 residues. The CDR3 DNA reads as TGTGCCTGGAGTGACGGGACTAGCGGGAAGGGAGATACGCAGTATTTT. It encodes CAWSDGTSGKGDTQYF.

This clonotype was observed many times. This chain joins TRBV29-1 and TRBJ1-2; 8 nucleotides line up with TRBD1. In germline, CDR1 is SQVTM, CDR2 ANQGSEA. Germline trimming cut 6 bases from V and 3 bases from J; bases unmatched to any gene: 0. CDR3 length equals 11 residues. This CDR3 reads CSVTGDYGYTF. The CDR3 coding sequence is TGCAGCGTGACAGGGGACTATGGCTACACCTTC. The full variable domain, with the rest looked up from reference TRBV29-1 and TRBJ1-2, is SAVISQKPSRDICQRGTSLTIQCQVDSQVTMMFWYRQQPGQSLTLIATANQGSEATYESGFVIDKFPISRPNLTFSTLTVSNMSPEDSSIYLCSVTGDYGYTFGSGTRLTVV.

At least ten counts were recorded for this clonotype. The rearrangement links TRBV28 to TRBJ2-1, with TRBD1 matching 7 bases. CDR1 MDHEN and CDR2 SYDVKM come from the germline V gene. CDR3 size: 14 residues. J gave up 8 bases and V 5 bases, and 9 bases lay outside the gene matches. CDR3 DNA sequence: TGTGCCAGCAGTACGGACAGGTTGGGCGATGAGCAGTTCTTC. Translated: CASSTDRLGDEQFF.

On this clonotype: A much larger clone differs by one base, so this may be a read error. The chain joins TRBV6-1 to TRBJ1-5; D remains ambiguous. Germline CDR1 reads MNHNS; CDR2 reads SASEGT. The CDR3 runs 16 residues. The V end was cut by 4 bases, the J end by 2 bases, with 15 bases between. CDR3 sequence (DNA): TGTGCCAGCAGTGCCTCGACATGGTGGGGCAATCAGCCCCAGCATTTT. This encodes CASSASTWWGNQPQHF.

This clonotype was counted ten times or more. V usage is TRBV28 and J usage is TRBJ2-1, with TRBD1 as a possible D gene (6 bases). Between the trimmed V and J ends, which lost 11 bases and 0 bases, there was a span of 14 bases. This CDR3 contains 14 residues. The germline gives CDR1 MDHEN, CDR2 SYDVKM. CDR3 amino acids: CAGTKDGSYNEQFF. The CDR3 DNA follows: TGTGCCGGGACAAAGGACGGCTCCTACAATGAGCAGTTCTTC. The entire variable domain, with the rest obtained from reference TRBV28 and TRBJ2-1, is as follows: DVKVTQSSRYLVKRTGEKVFLECVQDMDHENMFWYRQDPGLGLRLIYFSYDVKMKEKGDIPEGYSVSREKKERFSLILESASTNQTSMYLCAGTKDGSYNEQFFGPGTRLTVL.

There are many counts of this clonotype. The chain uses TRBV27 and TRBJ2-7, with 9 bases that match TRBD1. CDR3 length: 15 residues. The trim removed 5 bases at V and 3 bases at J, leaving 8 bases unmatched. The germline gives CDR1 MNHEY, CDR2 SMNVEV (reference sequence). CDR3 sequence (DNA): TGTGCCAGCAGTCCAAACACAGGGGGCGGCTACGAGCAGTACTTC. This gives the protein CASSPNTGGGYEQYF.

In its sample, this clonotype was seen many times. The rearrangement links TRBV7-9 to TRBJ2-1; 7 bases are shared with TRBD2. The CDR3 runs 16 residues. CDR1 and CDR2 (germline): SEHNR, FQNEAQ (reference sequence). Trimming took 1 base from V and 3 from J; bases not matched to a gene: 6. CDR3 residues: CASSLGASGGYNEQFF. CDR3 DNA sequence: TGTGCCAGCAGCTTAGGGGCTAGCGGAGGCTACAATGAGCAGTTCTTC.

This clonotype has a handful of counts. This chain links TRBV29-1 with TRBJ2-1; maybe TRBD2 (6 bases). Germline CDR1 and CDR2: SQVTM and ANQGSEA. V lost 3 bases, J lost 12 bases, and 24 bases lay in between. CDR3 length: 15 amino acids. CDR3 DNA sequence: TGCAGCGTTGACAAAGTCGGGTCACTAGCATCCGCGCAGTTCTTC. This codes for CSVDKVGSLASAQFF.

About this clonotype itself: An end of the junction does not agree with germline; a read error may underlie this. The V gene is TRBV11-2, the J gene TRBJ2-1; 10 positions agree with TRBD2. The CDR3 consists of 15 residues. The V gene's germline CDR1 is SGHAT and CDR2 FQNNGV. The CDR3 protein is CASSLAGGFFNEQFF. The CDR3, as DNA: TGTGCCAGCAGTTTAGCGGGAGGCTTTTTCAATGAGCAGTTCTTC. The whole variable domain, filled in from reference TRBV11-2 and TRBJ2-1, reads EAGVAQSPRYKIIEKRQSVAFWCNPISGHATLYWYQQILGQGPKLLIQFQNNGVVDDSQLPKDRFSAERLKGVDSTLKIQPAKLEDSAVYLCASSLAGGFFNEQFFGPGTRLTVL.

There are many counts of this clonotype. The chain is built from TRBV12-3 or TRBV12-4 and TRBJ1-1; the match to TRBD1 covers 8 bases. The V and J ends lost 4 bases and 4 bases, in that order; junction bases with no gene match: 5. This CDR3 is built from 14 residues. CDR3 coding DNA: TGTGCCAGCAGTTCACAGGGGGAAGTCACTGAAGCTTTCTTT. Amino acids: CASSSQGEVTEAFF.

In this sample, this clonotype turned up a few times. V usage is TRBV13 and J usage is TRBJ2-3, with a possible D match to TRBD1 (6 bases). This CDR3 is 13 amino acids long. Germline CDR1 is PRHDT and CDR2 is FYEKMQ (reference sequence). V dropped 4 bases and J dropped 3 bases, with 8 bases sitting between them. As DNA, the CDR3 is TGTGCCAGCAGCTCTACAGGGACAGATACGCAGTATTTT. As protein: CASSSTGTDTQYF. Combining the CDR3 with reference TRBV13 and TRBJ2-3 gives the whole variable domain AAGVIQSPRHLIKEKRETATLKCYPIPRHDTVYWYQQGPGQDPQFLISFYEKMQSDKGSIPDRFSAQQFSDYHSELNMSSLELGDSALYFCASSSTGTDTQYFGPGTRLTVL.